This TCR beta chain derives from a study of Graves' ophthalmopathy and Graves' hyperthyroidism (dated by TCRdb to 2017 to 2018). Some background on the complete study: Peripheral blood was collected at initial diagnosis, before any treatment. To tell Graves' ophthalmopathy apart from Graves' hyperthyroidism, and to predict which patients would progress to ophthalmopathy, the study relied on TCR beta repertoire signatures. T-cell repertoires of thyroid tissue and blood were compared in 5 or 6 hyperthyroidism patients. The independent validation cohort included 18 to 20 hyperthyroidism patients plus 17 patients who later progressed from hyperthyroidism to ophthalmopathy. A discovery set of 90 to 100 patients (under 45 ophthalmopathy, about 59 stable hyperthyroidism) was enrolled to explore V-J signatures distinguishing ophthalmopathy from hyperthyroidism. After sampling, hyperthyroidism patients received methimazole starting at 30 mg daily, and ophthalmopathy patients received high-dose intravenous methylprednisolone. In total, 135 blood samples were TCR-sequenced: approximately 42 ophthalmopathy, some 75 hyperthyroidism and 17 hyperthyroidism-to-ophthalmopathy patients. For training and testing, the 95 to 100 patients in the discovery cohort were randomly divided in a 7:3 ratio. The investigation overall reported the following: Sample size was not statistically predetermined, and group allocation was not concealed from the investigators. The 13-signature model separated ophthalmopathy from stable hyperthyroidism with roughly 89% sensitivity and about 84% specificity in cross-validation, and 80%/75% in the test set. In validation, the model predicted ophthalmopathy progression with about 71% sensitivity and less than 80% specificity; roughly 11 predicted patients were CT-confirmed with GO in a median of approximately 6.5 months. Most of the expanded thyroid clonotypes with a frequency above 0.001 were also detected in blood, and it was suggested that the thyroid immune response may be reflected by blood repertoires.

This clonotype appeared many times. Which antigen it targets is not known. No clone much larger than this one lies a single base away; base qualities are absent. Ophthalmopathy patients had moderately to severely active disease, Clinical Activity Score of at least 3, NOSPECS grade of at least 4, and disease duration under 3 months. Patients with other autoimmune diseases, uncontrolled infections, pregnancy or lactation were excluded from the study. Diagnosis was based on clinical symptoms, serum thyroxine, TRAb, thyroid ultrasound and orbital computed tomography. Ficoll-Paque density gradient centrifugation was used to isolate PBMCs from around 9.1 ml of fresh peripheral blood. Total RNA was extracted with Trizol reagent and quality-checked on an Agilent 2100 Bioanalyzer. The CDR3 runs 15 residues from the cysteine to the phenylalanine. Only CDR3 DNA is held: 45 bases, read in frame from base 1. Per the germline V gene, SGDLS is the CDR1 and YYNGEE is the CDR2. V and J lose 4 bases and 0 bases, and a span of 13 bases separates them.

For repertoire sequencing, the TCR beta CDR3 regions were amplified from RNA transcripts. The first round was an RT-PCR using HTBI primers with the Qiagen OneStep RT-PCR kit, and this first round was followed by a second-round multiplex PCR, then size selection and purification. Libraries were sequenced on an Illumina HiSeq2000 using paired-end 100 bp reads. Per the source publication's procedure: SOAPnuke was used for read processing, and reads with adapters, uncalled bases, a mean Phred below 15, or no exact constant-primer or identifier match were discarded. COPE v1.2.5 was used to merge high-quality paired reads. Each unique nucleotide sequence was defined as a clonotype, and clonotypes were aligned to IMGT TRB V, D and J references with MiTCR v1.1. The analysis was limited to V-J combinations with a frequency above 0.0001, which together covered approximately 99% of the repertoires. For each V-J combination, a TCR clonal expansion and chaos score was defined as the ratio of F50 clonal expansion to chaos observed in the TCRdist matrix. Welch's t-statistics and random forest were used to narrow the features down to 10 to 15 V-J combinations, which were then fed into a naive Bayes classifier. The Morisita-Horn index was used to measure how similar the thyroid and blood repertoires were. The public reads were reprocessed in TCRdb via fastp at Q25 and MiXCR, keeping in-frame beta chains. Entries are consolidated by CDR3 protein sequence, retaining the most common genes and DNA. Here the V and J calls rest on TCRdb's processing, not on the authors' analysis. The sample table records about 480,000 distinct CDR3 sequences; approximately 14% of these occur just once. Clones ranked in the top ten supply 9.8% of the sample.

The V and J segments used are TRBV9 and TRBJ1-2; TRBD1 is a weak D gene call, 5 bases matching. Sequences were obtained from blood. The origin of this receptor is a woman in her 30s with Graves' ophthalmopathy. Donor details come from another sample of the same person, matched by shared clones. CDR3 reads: CASSLRQNSNYGYTF. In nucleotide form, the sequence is TGTGCCAGCAGCTTACGACAGAATTCTAACTATGGCTACACCTTC. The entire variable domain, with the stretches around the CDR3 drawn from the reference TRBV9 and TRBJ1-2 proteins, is DSGVTQTPKHLITATGQRVTLRCSPRSGDLSVYWYQQSLDQGLQFLIQYYNGEERAKGNILERFSAQQFPDLHSELNLSSLELGDSALYFCASSLRQNSNYGYTFGSGTRLTVV.